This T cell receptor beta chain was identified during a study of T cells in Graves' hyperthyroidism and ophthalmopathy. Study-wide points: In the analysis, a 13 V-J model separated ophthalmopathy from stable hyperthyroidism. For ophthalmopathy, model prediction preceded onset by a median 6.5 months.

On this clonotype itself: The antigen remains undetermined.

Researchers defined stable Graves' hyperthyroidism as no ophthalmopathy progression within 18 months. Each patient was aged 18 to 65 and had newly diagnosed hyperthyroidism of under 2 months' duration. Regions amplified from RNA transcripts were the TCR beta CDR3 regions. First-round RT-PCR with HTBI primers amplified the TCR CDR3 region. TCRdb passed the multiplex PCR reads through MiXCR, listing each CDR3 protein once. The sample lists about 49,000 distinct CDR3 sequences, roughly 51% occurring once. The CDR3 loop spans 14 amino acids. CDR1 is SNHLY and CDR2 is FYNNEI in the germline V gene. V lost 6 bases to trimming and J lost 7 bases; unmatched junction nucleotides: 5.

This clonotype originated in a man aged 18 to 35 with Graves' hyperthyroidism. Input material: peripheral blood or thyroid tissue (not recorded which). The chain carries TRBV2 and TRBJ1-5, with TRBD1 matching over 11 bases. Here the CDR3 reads CASSSGQGAQPQHF. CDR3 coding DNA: TGTGCCAGCAGCTCCGGACAGGGGGCACAGCCCCAGCATTTT.